These 24 T cell receptor beta chains share one sample of origin, sequenced in a study of control samples from healthy donors and cancer patients. The repertoire was sequenced with immunoSEQ multiplex PCR; TCRdb's copy has only in-frame clones and lacks some. The repertoire consists of 200,000 or so clones, with about 90% occurring once and the leading ten covering 1.8%. The sample was blood. The receptor set was obtained from a man aged 25 to 40 in good health.

V gene TRBV5-1 combines with J gene TRBJ2-3; D possibly corresponds to TRBD1 (6 bases). V lost 1 base, J lost 4 bases, and 16 bases lay in between. From germline, CDR1 is SGHRS and CDR2 YFSETQ. The length of the CDR3 is 16 residues. The CDR3 here is CASSLKGDGDSDTQYF. The DNA for the CDR3 is TGCGCCAGCAGCTTGAAGGGGGACGGAGATTCAGATACGCAGTATTTT.

This chain connects TRBV6-5 to TRBJ1-6; D not certain. The germline gives CDR1 MNHEY, CDR2 SVGAGI. Deletions cut 7 bases from V and 0 bases from J, with 7 bases between. There are 14 residues in the CDR3. The CDR3: CASTAHSYNSPLHF. CDR3 DNA: TGTGCCAGCACCGCTCACTCCTATAATTCACCCCTCCACTTT.

The J gene is TRBJ2-5, the V gene TRBV7-2; 10 nucleotides match TRBD2. This CDR3 contains 14 residues. With V trimmed by 1 base and J by 4 bases, 0 bases remained unmatched. Germline V CDR1 and CDR2: SGHTA, FQGNSA. CDR3 region: CASSLERGGETQYF. CDR3 coding DNA: TGTGCCAGCAGCTTAGAGCGGGGGGGAGAGACCCAGTACTTC.

The V and J genes are TRBV6-5 and TRBJ2-1; weak D call: TRBD1 (6 bases). The germline V gene has CDR1 MNHEY and CDR2 SVGAGI. The CDR3 extends over 14 amino acids. V lost 6 bases to trimming and J lost 1 base, with 10 bases between them. CDR3 residues: CASSGQLSYNEQFF. The DNA of the CDR3 is TGTGCCAGCAGCGGACAGCTTTCCTACAATGAGCAGTTCTTC.

This rearrangement joins TRBV4-1 to TRBJ2-7, with a weak D call TRBD1 (5 bases). V shed 4 bases and J shed 5 bases, with 21 bases lying between them. Per the germline V gene, CDR1 is MGHRA and CDR2 is YSYEKL. The CDR3 covers 16 residues. The CDR3 DNA reads TGCGCCAGCAGCCTCAACACCATGCAGGGCCCTCACGAGCAGTACTTC. Its protein product is CASSLNTMQGPHEQYF.

The rearrangement uses TRBV6-5 and TRBJ2-7, with D hard to call. Germline assignment: CDR1 MNHEY and CDR2 SVGAGI. This CDR3 comprises 14 residues. V lost 6 bases, J lost 0 bases, and 12 bases lay in between. The CDR3 protein is CASSRPGGSYEQYF. CDR3 DNA sequence: TGTGCCAGCAGCCGACCGGGCGGCTCCTACGAGCAGTACTTC.

This rearrangement joins TRBV2 to TRBJ2-7; D gene ambiguous. The V end was cut by 4 bases, the J end by 3 bases, with 4 bases between. The CDR3 is 11 amino acids. Germline CDR1 SNHLY, CDR2 FYNNEI. Written as DNA, the CDR3 is TGTGCCAGCAGTGGCGTCTACGAGCAGTACTTC. The encoded protein is CASSGVYEQYF.

The V call is TRBV9, the J call TRBJ2-2; 11 nucleotides align to TRBD2. V shed 0 bases and J 6 bases; nucleotides not matched to a gene: 1. The CDR3 length is 15 residues. Germline V CDR1 and CDR2: SGDLS, YYNGEE. CDR3 sequence: CASSVVAGGPGELFF. CDR3 DNA: TGTGCCAGCAGCGTAGTAGCGGGGGGGCCCGGGGAGCTGTTTTTT.

The V and J genes are TRBV14 and TRBJ1-1; D is possibly TRBD1 (6 bases). Trimming took off 6 bases at V and 4 bases at J, with 15 bases between the two ends. The CDR3 loop spans 14 amino acids. Germline V lookup: CDR1 SGHDN, CDR2 FVKESK. The DNA of the CDR3 is TGTGCCAGCAGACCCACAGGGATTGGCACTGAAGCTTTCTTT. Translation: CASRPTGIGTEAFF.

This clone came up once. The chain recombines TRBV7-9 with TRBJ2-7, with D perhaps matching TRBD1 or TRBD2 (5 bases each). Germline loops: CDR1 SEHNR, CDR2 FQNEAQ (reference sequence). V was cut by 1 base and J by 13 bases, with 23 bases left in between. The CDR3 is 15 residues long. The CDR3: CASSLGWGPDYILYF. The CDR3 DNA sequence: TGTGCCAGCAGCTTAGGGTGGGGACCCGACTATATCCTCTACTTC.

The gene calls are TRBV12-3 or TRBV12-4 and TRBJ2-7; no clear D gene. The CDR3 length is 12 residues. The ends were cut back, 0 bases at V and 2 bases at J, with 2 bases in the middle. CDR3 nucleotides: TGTGCCAGCAGTTTAGCGGCCTACGAGCAGTACTTC. Protein sequence: CASSLAAYEQYF.

V usage is TRBV30 and J usage is TRBJ2-7, with 7 bases fitting TRBD1. Trimming removed 0 bases from V and 2 bases from J; junction bases left unmatched: 7. The CDR3 spans 15 residues. In germline, CDR1 is GTSNPN, CDR2 SVGIG (reference sequence). CDR3 sequence (DNA): TGTGCCTGGAGTGTACGTGGACAGGCTACCTACGAGCAGTACTTC. Its protein is CAWSVRGQATYEQYF.

The chain combines TRBV25-1 with TRBJ2-5, with D perhaps being TRBD1 or TRBD2 (6 bases each). Germline assignment: CDR1 MGHDK and CDR2 SYGVNS. This CDR3 has 14 amino acids. V lost 6 bases and J lost 5, with 16 bases in between. CDR3 bases: TGTGCCAGCAGAGATCGAGGGGGGTTCGAGACCCAGTACTTC. It translates to CASRDRGGFETQYF.

The V and J genes are TRBV5-4 and TRBJ2-1; TRBD1 matches 9 bases. This CDR3 is 17 amino acids long. Trimming removed 4 bases from V and 6 bases from J; junction bases left unmatched: 14. Germline CDR1 SGHNT, CDR2 YYREEE (reference sequence). The CDR3 here is CASSPRGRDRVGNEQFF. DNA of the CDR3: TGTGCCAGCAGCCCCCGGGGGAGGGACAGGGTGGGCAATGAGCAGTTCTTC. Based on the CDR3 plus reference TRBV5-4 and TRBJ2-1, the full variable domain is ETGVTQSPTHLIKTRGQQVTLRCSSQSGHNTVSWYQQALGQGPQFIFQYYREEENGRGNFPPRFSGLQFPNYSSELNVNALELDDSALYLCASSPRGRDRVGNEQFFGPGTRLTVL.

This clone was seen a single time. The gene calls are TRBV27 and TRBJ1-5, with 7 bases that match TRBD1. The V segment lost 2 bases and the J segment 3 bases; nucleotides outside the gene matches: 7. This CDR3 region has 16 residues. Germline V gene lookup returns CDR1 MNHEY and CDR2 SMNVEV (reference sequence). The DNA of the CDR3 is TGTGCCAGCAGTTTAAGGGGGCGCGGGCTCAATCAGCCCCAGCATTTT. This translates into CASSLRGRGLNQPQHF.

Regarding this clone: Other DNA sequences in the same sample also yield this CDR3. V gene TRBV7-3 combines with J gene TRBJ1-1, with unresolved D. The CDR3 is 13 amino acids. Germline V gene sequence: CDR1 SGHTA, CDR2 FQGTGA. Trimming took off 4 bases at V and 0 bases at J, with 6 bases between the two ends. The CDR3 here is CASSSGMNTEAFF. The CDR3 DNA reads TGTGCCAGCAGCTCGGGAATGAACACTGAAGCTTTCTTT. Full variable domain (outside the CDR3, taken from reference TRBV7-3 and TRBJ1-1): GAGVSQTPSNKVTEKGKYVELRCDPISGHTALYWYRQSLGQGPEFLIYFQGTGAADDSGLPNDRFFAVRPEGSVSTLKIQRTERGDSAVYLCASSSGMNTEAFFGQGTRLTVV.

The CDR3 is CASSIDFGTGLSGANVLTF. The CDR3 DNA sequence: TGTGCCAGTAGTATAGATTTCGGGACAGGGTTGTCTGGGGCCAACGTCCTGACTTTC. The chain is built from TRBV19 and TRBJ2-6; 9 bases line up with TRBD1. Germline V gene lookup returns CDR1 LNHDA and CDR2 SQIVND (reference sequence). The CDR3 runs 19 residues. Losses at the gene ends were 0 bases for V and 1 base for J; bases not matched to a gene: 7.

The chain has TRBV15 and TRBJ1-6, with D perhaps TRBD1 (5 bases). Germline-derived CDR1 and CDR2 are LNHNV and YYDKDF (reference sequence). The CDR3 loop spans 16 amino acids. V shed 3 bases and J shed 7 bases, with 16 bases lying between them. The CDR3 region is CATSRDRDLNNSPLHF. CDR3 coding DNA: TGTGCCACCAGCAGGGACCGGGACCTAAACAATTCACCCCTCCACTTT.

In DNA form, the CDR3 reads TGTGCCAGCAGTCAAGGGGGCTGGTATAATTCACCCCTCCACTTT. This gives the protein CASSQGGWYNSPLHF. The rearrangement links TRBV5-4 to TRBJ1-6, with 7 bases lining up with TRBD1. The trim removed 5 bases at V and 4 bases at J, leaving 6 bases unmatched. Germline CDR1 and CDR2: SGHNT and YYREEE (reference sequence). The CDR3 has 15 amino acids. Full variable domain (remainder filled in from reference TRBV5-4 and TRBJ1-6): ETGVTQSPTHLIKTRGQQVTLRCSSQSGHNTVSWYQQALGQGPQFIFQYYREEENGRGNFPPRFSGLQFPNYSSELNVNALELDDSALYLCASSQGGWYNSPLHFGNGTRLTVT.

The chain uses TRBV14 and TRBJ1-2; D possibly corresponds to TRBD1 (6 bases). From germline, CDR1 is SGHDN and CDR2 FVKESK. The CDR3 extends over 16 amino acids. The V and J ends lost 4 bases and 8 bases respectively, with 23 bases between them. CDR3 region: CASSPPLRQATGGYTF. The CDR3 DNA reads TGTGCCAGCAGCCCCCCCCTTCGACAGGCGACAGGCGGCTACACCTTC.

There are a few counts of this clone. The CDR3 sequence: CASNPWGDQPQHF. CDR3 sequence (DNA): TGTGCCAGCAACCCCTGGGGGGATCAGCCCCAGCATTTT. The J gene is TRBJ1-5, the V gene TRBV6-5, with D possibly being TRBD1 (5 bases). Trimming cost V 7 bases and J 5 bases, with 12 bases left between them. Germline-derived CDR1 and CDR2 are MNHEY and SVGAGI. The CDR3 runs 13 residues.

This clone was observed a handful of times. The chain joins TRBV19 to TRBJ2-7; D is unresolved. Deletions cut 0 bases from V and 6 bases from J, with 3 bases between. The CDR3 is made up of 11 amino acids. The V gene's germline CDR1 is LNHDA and CDR2 SQIVND (reference sequence). The CDR3 sequence is CASSIEGEQYF. The DNA for the CDR3 is TGTGCCAGTAGTATAGAGGGCGAGCAGTACTTC.

The V and J genes are TRBV6-2 or TRBV6-3 and TRBJ2-6; D might be TRBD1 or TRBD2, each matching 5 bases. V lost 6 bases and J lost 2, with 17 bases in between. The length of the CDR3 is 17 residues. The V gene's germline CDR1 is MNHEY and CDR2 SVGEGT. CDR3 DNA: TGTGCCAGCAGCGGGGCCACCTTGCGTGCTGGGGCCAACGTCCTGACTTTC. Its translation is CASSGATLRAGANVLTF.

The chain links TRBV18 to TRBJ1-2; D remains ambiguous. The CDR3 is made up of 16 amino acids. Per germline, CDR1 KGHSH and CDR2 LQKENI. Trimming cost V 0 bases and J 4 bases, with 15 bases left between them. The CDR3 DNA reads TGTGCCAGCTCACCACCGGGCTTGGAGGGTTCCTATGGCTACACCTTC. It specifies CASSPPGLEGSYGYTF. The full variable domain, its missing parts supplied by reference TRBV18 and TRBJ1-2, is NAGVMQNPRHLVRRRGQEARLRCSPMKGHSHVYWYRQLPEEGLKFMVYLQKENIIDESGMPKERFSAEFPKEGPSILRIQQVVRGDSAAYFCASSPPGLEGSYGYTFGSGTRLTVV.